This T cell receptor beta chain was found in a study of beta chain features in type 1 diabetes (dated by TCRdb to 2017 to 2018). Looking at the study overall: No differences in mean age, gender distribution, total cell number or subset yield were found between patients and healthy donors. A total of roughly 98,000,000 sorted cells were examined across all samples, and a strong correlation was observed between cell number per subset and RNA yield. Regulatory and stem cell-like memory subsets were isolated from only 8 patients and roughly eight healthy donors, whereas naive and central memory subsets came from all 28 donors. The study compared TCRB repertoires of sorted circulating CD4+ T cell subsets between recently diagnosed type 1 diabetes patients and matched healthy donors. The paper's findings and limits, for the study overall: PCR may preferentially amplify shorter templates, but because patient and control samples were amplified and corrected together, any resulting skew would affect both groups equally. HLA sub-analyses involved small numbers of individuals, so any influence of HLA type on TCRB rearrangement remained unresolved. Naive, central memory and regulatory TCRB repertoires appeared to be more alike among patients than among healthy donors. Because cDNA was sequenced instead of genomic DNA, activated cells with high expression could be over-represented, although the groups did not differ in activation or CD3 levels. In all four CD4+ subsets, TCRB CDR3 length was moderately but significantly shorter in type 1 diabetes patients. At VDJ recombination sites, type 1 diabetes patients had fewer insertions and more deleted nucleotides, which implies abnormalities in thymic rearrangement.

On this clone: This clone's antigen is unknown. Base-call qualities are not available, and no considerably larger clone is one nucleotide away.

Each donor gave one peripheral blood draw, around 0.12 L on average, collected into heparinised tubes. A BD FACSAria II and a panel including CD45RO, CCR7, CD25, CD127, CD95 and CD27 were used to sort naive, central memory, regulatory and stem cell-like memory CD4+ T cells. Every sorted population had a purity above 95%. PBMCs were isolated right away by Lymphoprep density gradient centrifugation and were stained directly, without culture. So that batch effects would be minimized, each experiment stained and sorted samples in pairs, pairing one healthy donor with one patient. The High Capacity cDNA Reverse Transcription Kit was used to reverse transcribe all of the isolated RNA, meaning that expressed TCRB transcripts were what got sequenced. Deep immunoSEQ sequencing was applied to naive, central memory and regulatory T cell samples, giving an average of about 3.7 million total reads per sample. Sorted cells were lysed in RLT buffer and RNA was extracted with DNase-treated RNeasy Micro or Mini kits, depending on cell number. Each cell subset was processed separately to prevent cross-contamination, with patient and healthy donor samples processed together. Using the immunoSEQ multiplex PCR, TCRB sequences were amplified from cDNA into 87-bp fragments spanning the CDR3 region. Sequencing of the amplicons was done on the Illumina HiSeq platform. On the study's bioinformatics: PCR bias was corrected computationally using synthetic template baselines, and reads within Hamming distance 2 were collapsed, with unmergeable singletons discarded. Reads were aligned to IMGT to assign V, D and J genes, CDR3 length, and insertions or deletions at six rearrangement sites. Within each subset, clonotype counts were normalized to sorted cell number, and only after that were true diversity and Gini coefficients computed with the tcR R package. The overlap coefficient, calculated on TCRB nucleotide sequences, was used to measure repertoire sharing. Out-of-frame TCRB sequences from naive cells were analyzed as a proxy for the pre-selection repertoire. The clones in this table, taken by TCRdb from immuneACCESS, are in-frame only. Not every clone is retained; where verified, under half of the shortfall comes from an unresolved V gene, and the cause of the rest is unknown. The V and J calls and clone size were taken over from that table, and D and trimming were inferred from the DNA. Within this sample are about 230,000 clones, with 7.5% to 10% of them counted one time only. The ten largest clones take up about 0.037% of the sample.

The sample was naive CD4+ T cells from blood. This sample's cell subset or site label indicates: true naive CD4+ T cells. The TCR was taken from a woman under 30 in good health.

The CDR3: CASSSTGGSYEQYF. DNA sequence: TGCGCCAGCAGCTCGACAGGCGGCTCCTACGAGCAGTACTTC. The rearranged chain carries TRBV5-1 and TRBJ2-7; TRBD1 is a possible D gene, resting on 6 matching bases. Cut back by 3 bases and 0 bases, the V and J ends lie 10 bases apart. The germline V gene yields SGHRS for CDR1 and YFSETQ for CDR2. The CDR3 contains 14 residues, cysteine and phenylalanine counted. Left in the record is the CDR3 DNA by itself, 42 bases read in frame from the first base.